This T cell receptor beta chain stems from a study of shared clonotypes between healthy human individuals. Naive CD8 cells lacked CD45RO and underwent positive selection for CCR7, leaving out terminally differentiated effector memory CD45RA+ cells. Healthy adults negative for HIV, lacking recent acute infections or vaccinations, served as donors. The trim removed 5 bases at V and 7 bases at J, leaving 13 bases unmatched. There are 16 residues in the CDR3. Germline V gene sequence: CDR1 MNHEY, CDR2 SMNVEV (reference sequence). A word on this clone: Antigen unknown.

General observations from the study: Naive subsets tended to show greater estimated richness than memory subsets.

Genomic DNA of every subset was divided equally among multiple immunoSEQ plates. Generated by immunoSEQ multiplex PCR, the TCRdb table keeps only in-frame clones and is missing some. The repertoire holds more than 500,000 clones, with 85% to 95% as singletons. The chain uses TRBV27 and TRBJ2-1, with TRBD1 matching 8 bases. Material: naive CD8+ T cells sorted from blood. This clonotype was obtained from a woman in her twenties or thirties in good health. CDR3 loop: CASSRRGREPLNEQFF. In nucleotides, the CDR3 is TGTGCCAGCAGTCGCAGGGGGCGCGAACCCCTAAATGAGCAGTTCTTC.